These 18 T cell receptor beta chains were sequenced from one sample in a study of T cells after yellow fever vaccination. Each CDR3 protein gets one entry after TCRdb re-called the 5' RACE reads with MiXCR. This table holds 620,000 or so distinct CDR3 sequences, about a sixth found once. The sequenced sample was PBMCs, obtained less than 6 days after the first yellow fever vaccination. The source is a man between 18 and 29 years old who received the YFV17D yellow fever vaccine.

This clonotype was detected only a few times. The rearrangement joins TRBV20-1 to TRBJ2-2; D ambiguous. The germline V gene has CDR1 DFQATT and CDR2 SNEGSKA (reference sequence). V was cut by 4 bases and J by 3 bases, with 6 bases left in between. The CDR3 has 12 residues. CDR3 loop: CSANKDTGELFF. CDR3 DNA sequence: TGCAGTGCTAATAAAGACACCGGGGAGCTGTTTTTT.

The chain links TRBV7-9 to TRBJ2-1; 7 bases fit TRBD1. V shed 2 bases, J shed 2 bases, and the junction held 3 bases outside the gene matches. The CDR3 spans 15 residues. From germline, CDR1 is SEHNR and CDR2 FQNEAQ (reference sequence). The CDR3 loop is CASSLRQGAYNEQFF. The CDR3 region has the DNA TGTGCCAGCAGCTTACGACAGGGTGCCTACAATGAGCAGTTCTTC.

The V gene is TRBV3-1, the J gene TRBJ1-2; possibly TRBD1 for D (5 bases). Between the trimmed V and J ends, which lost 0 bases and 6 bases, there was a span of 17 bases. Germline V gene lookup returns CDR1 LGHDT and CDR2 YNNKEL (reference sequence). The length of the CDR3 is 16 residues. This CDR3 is CASSQERISGTDGYTF. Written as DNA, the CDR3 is TGTGCCAGCAGCCAAGAAAGAATCTCCGGGACGGATGGCTACACCTTC.

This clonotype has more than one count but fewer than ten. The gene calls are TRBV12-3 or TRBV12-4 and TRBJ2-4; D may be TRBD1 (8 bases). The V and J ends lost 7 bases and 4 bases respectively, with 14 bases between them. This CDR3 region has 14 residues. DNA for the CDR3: TGTGCCAGCAAAACAGGGGGGGTGAAAAACATTCAGTACTTC. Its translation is CASKTGGVKNIQYF.

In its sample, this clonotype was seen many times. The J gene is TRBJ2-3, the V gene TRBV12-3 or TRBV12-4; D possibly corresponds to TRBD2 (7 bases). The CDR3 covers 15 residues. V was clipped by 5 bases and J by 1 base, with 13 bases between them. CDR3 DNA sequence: TGTGCCAGCAGTGGGGGGGCGGGGGGCACAGATACGCAGTATTTT. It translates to CASSGGAGGTDTQYF.

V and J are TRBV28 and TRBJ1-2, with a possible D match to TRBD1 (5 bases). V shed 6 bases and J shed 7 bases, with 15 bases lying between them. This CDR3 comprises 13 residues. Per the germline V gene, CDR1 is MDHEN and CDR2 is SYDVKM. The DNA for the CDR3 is TGTGCCAGCAGCCCGGGGCTCCTCTGTGGCTACACCTTC. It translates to CASSPGLLCGYTF.

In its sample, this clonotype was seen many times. The CDR3 DNA is TGTGCCAGCAGTGACTCGACTAGCGGGGGGGATGAGCAGTTCTTC. This translates into CASSDSTSGGDEQFF. This chain connects TRBV6-4 to TRBJ2-1; 14 bases line up with TRBD2. Trimming cost V 0 bases and J 8 bases; bases outside gene matches: 0. Germline CDR1 reads MRHNA; CDR2 reads SNTAGT. The CDR3 is made up of 15 amino acids.

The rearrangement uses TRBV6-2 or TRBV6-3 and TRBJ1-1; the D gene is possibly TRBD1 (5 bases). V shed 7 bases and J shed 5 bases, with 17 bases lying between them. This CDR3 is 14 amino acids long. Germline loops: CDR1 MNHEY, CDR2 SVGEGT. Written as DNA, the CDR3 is TGTGCCAGCAATATTCAGGGCGGAGGGACTGAAGCTTTCTTT. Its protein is CASNIQGGGTEAFF.

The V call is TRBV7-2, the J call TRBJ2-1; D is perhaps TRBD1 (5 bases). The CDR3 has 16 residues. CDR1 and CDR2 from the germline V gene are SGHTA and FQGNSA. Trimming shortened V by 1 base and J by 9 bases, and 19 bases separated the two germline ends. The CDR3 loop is CASSLVLHRQIGEQFF. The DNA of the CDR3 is TGTGCCAGCAGCTTAGTTTTGCACAGGCAAATTGGTGAGCAGTTCTTC.

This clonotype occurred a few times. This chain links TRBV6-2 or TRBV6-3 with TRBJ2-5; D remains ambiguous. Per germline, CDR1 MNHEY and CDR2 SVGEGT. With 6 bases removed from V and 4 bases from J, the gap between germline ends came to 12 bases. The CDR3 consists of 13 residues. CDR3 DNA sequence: TGTGCCAGCAGCCCGGAGTGGGGAGAGACCCAGTACTTC. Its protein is CASSPEWGETQYF.

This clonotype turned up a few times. CDR3 DNA: TGTGCCAGCAGTGAATATGCAGGGGGGGACTATGGCTACACCTTC. This encodes CASSEYAGGDYGYTF. This rearrangement joins TRBV25-1 to TRBJ1-2; 7 bases match TRBD1. The CDR3 length is 15 residues. Germline V gene sequence: CDR1 MGHDK, CDR2 SYGVNS. The J segment lost 3 bases and the V segment lost 0 bases, leaving 4 bases of the junction unmatched.

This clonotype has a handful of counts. The CDR3 is CASSRPGQGYGYTF. CDR3 coding DNA: TGCGCCAGCAGCCGGCCGGGACAAGGCTATGGCTACACCTTC. The chain links TRBV5-1 to TRBJ1-2; possible D gene TRBD1, 6 bases. V lost 4 bases and J lost 4, with 14 bases in between. The CDR3 spans 14 residues. Germline V gene data show CDR1 as SGHRS and CDR2 as YFSETQ.

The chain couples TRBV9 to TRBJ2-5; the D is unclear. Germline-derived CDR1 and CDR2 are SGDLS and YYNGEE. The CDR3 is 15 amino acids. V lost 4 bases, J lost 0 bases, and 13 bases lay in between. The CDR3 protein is CASSIRADYQETQYF. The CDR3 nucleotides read TGTGCCAGCAGCATCCGTGCTGATTACCAAGAGACCCAGTACTTC.

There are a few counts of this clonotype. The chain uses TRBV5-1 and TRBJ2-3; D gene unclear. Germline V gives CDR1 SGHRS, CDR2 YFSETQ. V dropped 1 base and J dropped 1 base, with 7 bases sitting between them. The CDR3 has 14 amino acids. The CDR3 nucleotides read TGCGCCAGCAGCTTGTATCCGGGCACAGATACGCAGTATTTT. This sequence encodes CASSLYPGTDTQYF.

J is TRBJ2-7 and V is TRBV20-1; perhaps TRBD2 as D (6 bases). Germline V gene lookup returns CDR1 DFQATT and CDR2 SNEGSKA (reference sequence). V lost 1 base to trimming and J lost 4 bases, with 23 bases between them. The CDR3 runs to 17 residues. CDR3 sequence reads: CSARGVGEVGGPYEQYF. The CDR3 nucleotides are TGCAGTGCTAGAGGCGTCGGGGAGGTCGGCGGACCGTACGAGCAGTACTTC.

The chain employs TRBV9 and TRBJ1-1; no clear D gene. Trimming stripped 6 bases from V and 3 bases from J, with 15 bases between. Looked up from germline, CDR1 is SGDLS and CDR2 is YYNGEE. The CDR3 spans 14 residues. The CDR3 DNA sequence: TGTGCCAGCAAGGGAGGGTCTCGTGACACTGAAGCTTTCTTT. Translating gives CASKGGSRDTEAFF.

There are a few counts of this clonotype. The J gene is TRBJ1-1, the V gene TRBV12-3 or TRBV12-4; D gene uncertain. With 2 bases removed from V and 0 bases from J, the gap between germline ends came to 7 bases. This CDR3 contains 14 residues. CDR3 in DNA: TGTGCCAGCAGTTTAAGGGAAATGAACACTGAAGCTTTCTTT. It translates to CASSLREMNTEAFF.

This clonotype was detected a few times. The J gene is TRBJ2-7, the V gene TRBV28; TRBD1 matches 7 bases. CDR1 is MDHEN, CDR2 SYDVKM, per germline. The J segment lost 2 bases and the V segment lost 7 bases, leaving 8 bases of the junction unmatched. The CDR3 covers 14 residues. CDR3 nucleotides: TGTGCCAGCACCAACGACAGGGCCGCCTACGAGCAGTACGTC. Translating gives CASTNDRAAYEQYV.